This TCR beta chain emerged from a study of vaccination and CD4 T cells after COVID-19. Study as a whole: About nine convalescent patients had mild and one had severe PCR-confirmed SARS-CoV-2 disease.

As to treatment: roughly nine-day PBMC culture with coronavirus spike peptide pools or control peptides (ViraFEST assay). The authors replaced half the medium with fresh IL-2 medium on days 3 and 7. This clonotype occurred once. Its antigen is as yet unknown. CDR3 size: 16 residues. Trimming left V 0 bases short and J 5 bases short, with 14 bases between. Germline loops: CDR1 SGHRS, CDR2 YFSETQ. With the Oncomine TCR Beta short-read assay, DNA from cultured CD4+ T cells was sequenced. TCRdb re-analysed the PCR reads in MiXCR, keeping a single row per CDR3 protein. This table has 6,000 to 8,500 distinct CDR3 sequences, about 46% appearing once.

The rearrangement joins TRBV5-1 to TRBJ2-2; D possibly corresponds to TRBD2 (7 bases). Sequencing was carried out using CD4+ T cells from blood, cultured in vitro. The TCR was taken from a human donor who had recovered from COVID-19. CDR3 DNA: TGCGCCAGCAGCTTGGTTGCGGGGGCCAGTACCGGGGAGCTGTTTTTT. Its protein is CASSLVAGASTGELFF.